These 14 T cell receptor beta chains share one sample of origin, sequenced in a study of CD8 T cells in Susac syndrome (dated by TCRdb to 2018 to 2020). Library preparation used the immunoSEQ multiplex PCR assay. RNA was extracted using the RNeasy kit, and roughly 0.5 to 1 microgram was reverse transcribed with random hexamers. TCRdb reprocessed the public reads (quality trimming at Q25 with fastp, clone calling with MiXCR) and kept in-frame beta chains. Under each unique CDR3 protein, matching rows form one entry showing the most common genes and DNA. The sample table lists some 300,000 distinct CDR3 sequences, 89% of them with a count of one. The ten largest account for around 0.18% of the sample. The material sequenced was CD8+ T cells from PBMCs. The receptors come from a human donor with multiple sclerosis.

The chain carries TRBV12-3 or TRBV12-4 and TRBJ1-1; 12 bases match TRBD1. The CDR3 is 17 residues long. J lost 4 bases, V lost 5 bases, and 11 bases had no gene match. The CDR3 DNA follows: TGTGCCAGCAGTCTCGGGACAGGGGGCGGGATAGGCACTGAAGCTTTCTTT. As protein: CASSLGTGGGIGTEAFF.

The V call is TRBV30, the J call TRBJ2-1; 10 positions match TRBD2. The CDR3 consists of 14 residues. V was clipped by 0 bases and J by 5 bases; unmatched bases: 1. The V gene's germline CDR1 is GTSNPN and CDR2 SVGIG (reference sequence). The CDR3 protein is CAWSVTSGDNEQFF. In DNA form, the CDR3 reads TGTGCCTGGAGTGTCACTAGCGGGGACAATGAGCAGTTCTTC.

The chain combines TRBV12-3 or TRBV12-4 with TRBJ2-7; TRBD1 matches 8 bases. The CDR3 is 14 residues long. J was trimmed by 6 bases and V by 6 bases; bases with no gene match: 10. CDR3 sequence reads: CASSSGQVWLEQYF. In DNA form, the CDR3 reads TGTGCCAGCAGCTCGGGACAGGTCTGGCTCGAGCAGTACTTC.

The V and J genes are TRBV27 and TRBJ2-1, with D perhaps TRBD2 (6 bases). In germline, CDR1 is MNHEY, CDR2 SMNVEV (reference sequence). CDR3 size: 16 residues. The V end was cut by 2 bases, the J end by 3 bases, with 14 bases between. CDR3 in amino acids: CASSLTGFGSYNEQFF. CDR3 DNA sequence: TGTGCCAGCAGTTTAACTGGGTTCGGGAGCTACAATGAGCAGTTCTTC.

This clonotype was detected a few times. The chain has TRBV5-4 and TRBJ2-1; D remains unclear. Germline V gives CDR1 SGHNT, CDR2 YYREEE (reference sequence). CDR3 length: 11 amino acids. The V gene lost 2 bases and the J gene lost 6 bases, with 3 bases spanning the gap. CDR3 in amino acids: CASSLTNEQFF. Here the CDR3 DNA reads TGTGCCAGCAGCTTAACCAATGAGCAGTTCTTC.

The V gene is TRBV25-1, the J gene TRBJ2-7; D might be TRBD1 (5 bases). V was pared by 4 bases and J by 6 bases, with 22 bases between. This CDR3 has 16 residues. Germline CDR1 reads MGHDK; CDR2 reads SYGVNS. The CDR3: CASSVRDKGIYAEQYF. As DNA, the CDR3 is TGTGCCAGCAGTGTCAGGGATAAGGGGATATATGCCGAGCAGTACTTC.

This chain joins TRBV29-1 and TRBJ1-1; D gene uncertain. Germline assignment: CDR1 SQVTM and CDR2 ANQGSEA. The germline V and J ends were trimmed by 4 bases and 10 bases, with 4 bases remaining between them. There are 8 residues in the CDR3. CDR3 in amino acids: CSVGAAFF. CDR3 bases: TGCAGCGTTGGGGCAGCTTTCTTT.

This clonotype was seen a few times. The chain carries TRBV20-1 and TRBJ2-7, with 8 bases matching TRBD2. Losses at the gene ends were 7 bases for V and 5 bases for J; bases not matched to a gene: 7. Germline assignment: CDR1 DFQATT and CDR2 SNEGSKA (reference sequence). This CDR3 is built from 12 residues. CDR3: CSVGSGGHEQYF. The CDR3 region has the DNA TGCAGTGTCGGAAGCGGGGGTCACGAGCAGTACTTC.

V gene TRBV30 combines with J gene TRBJ2-1; 10 bases are shared with TRBD2. Germline V CDR1 and CDR2: GTSNPN, SVGIG (reference sequence). The CDR3 spans 16 residues. The junction had 10 bases not matched to a gene; V was cut back by 4 bases and J by 4 bases. CDR3 residues: CAWNPPGLAPYNEQFF. The CDR3 bases are TGTGCCTGGAACCCCCCGGGACTAGCGCCTTACAATGAGCAGTTCTTC.

The rearrangement uses TRBV4-3 and TRBJ2-7, with a tentative D call TRBD1 (5 bases). The CDR3 is made up of 16 amino acids. The germline CDR1 and CDR2 sequences are LGHNA and YSLEER. V was cut by 0 bases and J by 3 bases, with 15 bases left in between. The CDR3 here is CASSQDRSGFNYEQYF. Written as DNA, the CDR3 is TGCGCCAGCAGCCAAGATAGATCAGGGTTTAACTACGAGCAGTACTTC.

This chain uses TRBV7-9 with TRBJ2-3; TRBD1 aligns across 7 bases. V lost 11 bases and J lost 6; bases outside the gene matches: 14. Germline V lookup: CDR1 SEHNR, CDR2 FQNEAQ (reference sequence). The CDR3 sequence is 14 residues long. As DNA, the CDR3 is TGTGCCTCACCCGGGACAGACGCAGGGGATACGCAGTATTTT. Amino acid sequence: CASPGTDAGDTQYF.

The rearrangement uses TRBV6-5 and TRBJ2-1; no clear D. This CDR3 is built from 15 residues. Germline values: CDR1 MNHEY, CDR2 SVGAGI. Trimming cost V 0 bases and J 4 bases, with 10 bases left between them. The CDR3 region has the DNA TGTGCCAGCAGTTACTCGTCCTTATGGTACAATGAGCAGTTCTTC. Translation: CASSYSSLWYNEQFF.

The chain combines TRBV4-3 with TRBJ2-1, with 9 nucleotides matching TRBD2. This CDR3 contains 17 residues. Germline-derived CDR1 and CDR2 are LGHNA and YSLEER. The V and J ends lost 4 bases and 4 bases, in that order; junction bases with no gene match: 11. The DNA for the CDR3 is TGCGCCAGCAGCCGCTCAACCGGGACTAGCAGTTACAATGAGCAGTTCTTC. Its protein is CASSRSTGTSSYNEQFF.

The chain uses TRBV20-1 and TRBJ2-1, with 16 bases aligning to TRBD2. The CDR3 contains 16 residues. The germline V gene encodes CDR1 DFQATT and CDR2 SNEGSKA (reference sequence). Trimming at V came to 6 bases and at J to 7 bases, leaving 9 bases not matched to a gene. The CDR3 DNA sequence: TGCAGTGCCCAGGGACTAGCGGGAGGGCCTTGGAATGAGCAGTTCTTC. Translation gives CSAQGLAGGPWNEQFF.